This T cell receptor beta chain was recorded in a study of Ad26.COV2.S vaccination and SARS-CoV-2 variants. Study at large: Intramuscularly, Ad26.COV2.S was given either once or twice, 56 days apart. Study-level points and caveats: The authors reported substantial breadth in spike-specific CD8+ and CD4+ T cell responses after vaccination.

Measured with immunoSEQ multiplex PCR; TCRdb has only the in-frame clones, and not every one. Of around 300,000 clones listed, about 90% are singletons. The CDR3 runs to 14 residues. Germline assignment: CDR1 SGHVS and CDR2 FNYEAQ. The germline V and J ends were trimmed by 1 base and 2 bases, with 5 bases remaining between them. As regards this clone: What it binds is unknown.

The treatment is: 15 to 20 received Ad26.COV2.S at low or high dose, single or two shots; about 5 received placebo; per-sample allocation not given. All samples were drawn on day 63, counting from the first vaccine or placebo injection. Vaccination used an Ad26 vector expressing Wuhan-strain SARS-CoV-2 spike. The sequence came from a person between 18 and 65 years old who received the Ad26.COV2.S COVID-19 vaccine or a placebo. The starting material was peripheral blood, obtained in a trial of Ad26.COV2.S vaccine versus placebo. The chain employs TRBV7-6 and TRBJ2-2; D is ambiguous. CDR3 sequence: CASSLVQNTGELFF. DNA of the CDR3: TGTGCCAGCAGCTTAGTACAAAACACCGGGGAGCTGTTTTTT.